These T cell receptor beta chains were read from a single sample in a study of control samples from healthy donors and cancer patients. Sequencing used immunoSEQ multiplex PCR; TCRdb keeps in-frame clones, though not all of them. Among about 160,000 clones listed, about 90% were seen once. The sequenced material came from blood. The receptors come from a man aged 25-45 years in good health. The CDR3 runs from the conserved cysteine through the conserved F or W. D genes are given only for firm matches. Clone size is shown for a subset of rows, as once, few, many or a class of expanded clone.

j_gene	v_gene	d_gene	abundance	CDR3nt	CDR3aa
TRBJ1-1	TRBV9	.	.	TGTGCCAGCAGCGTGGGGGGCCAGAACACTGAAGCTTTCTTT	CASSVGGQNTEAFF
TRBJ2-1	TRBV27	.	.	TGTGCCAGCAGTTTCTCTGACATTCGGTGGGACAATGAGCAGTTCTTC	CASSFSDIRWDNEQFF
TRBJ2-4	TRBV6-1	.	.	TGTGCCAGCAGTGAATCCACCGGGGGGTACTTC	CASSESTGGYF
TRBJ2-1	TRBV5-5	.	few	TGTGCCAGCAGCTCATCGGACCTCCCGTCCAATGAGCAGTTCTTC	CASSSSDLPSNEQFF
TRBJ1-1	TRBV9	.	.	TGTGCCAGCAGCGAGACAGGCCGTGAAGCTTTCTTT	CASSETGREAFF
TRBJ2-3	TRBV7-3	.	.	TGTGCCAGCAGCTCGGAGGGCCGAACAGATACGCAGTATTTT	CASSSEGRTDTQYF
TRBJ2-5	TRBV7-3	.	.	TGTGCCAGCAGCTTAAAGTCGGTCGCAGAAAATTACCAAGAGACCCAGTACTTC	CASSLKSVAENYQETQYF
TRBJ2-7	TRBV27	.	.	TGTGCCAGCAGGCCCGCAGGGGTTTCGAGCGAGCAGTACTTC	CASRPAGVSSEQYF
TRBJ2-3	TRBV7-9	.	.	TGTGCCAGCGGTAGGGGTGAGACAGATACGCAGTATTTT	CASGRGETDTQYF
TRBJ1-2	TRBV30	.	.	TGTGCCTGGAGTTTTGGAAAAGGCTACACCTTC	CAWSFGKGYTF